In this sample, the clone carrying this T cell receptor beta chain turned up a few times. Its antigen is currently unknown. Naive CD8 cells lacked CD45RO, underwent positive selection for CCR7 and left out terminally differentiated effector memory CD45RA+ cells. This record comes from a study of shared clonotypes between healthy human individuals. Study-wide results and limits: It was observed that 5% to 6.5% of naive CD4 clonotypes were shared across several donors. Non-shared clonotypes had lower generation probabilities than those shared by all four donors.

V shed 4 bases, J shed 7 bases, and the junction held 2 bases outside the gene matches. This CDR3 is built from 14 residues. The germline V gene encodes CDR1 MGHRA and CDR2 YSYEKL. Produced via immunoSEQ multiplex PCR; TCRdb's table is partial and in-frame only. The table includes some 2 million clones, about 95% detected once. The TCR sequence derives from a man aged 18 to 29 in good health. The sequencing input was naive CD8+ T cells sorted from blood. This chain links TRBV4-1 with TRBJ1-6; 9 positions match TRBD1. The CDR3 loop is CASSRGQGNSPLHF. In nucleotides, the CDR3 is TGCGCCAGCAGCCGGGGACAGGGAAATTCACCCCTCCACTTT.